This entry is about one TCR beta chain. Its specificity is unknown. The junction had 8 bases not matched to a gene; V was cut back by 5 bases and J by 6 bases. CDR1 is SGHVS, CDR2 FQNEAQ, per germline. CDR3 length: 15 residues. This sample is part of a study of shared clonotypes between healthy human individuals. Study conclusions and caveats: An effect of sequencing depth on clonotype sharing among donors was expected. It was observed that roughly 5.1% of naive CD4 clonotypes were shared across several donors.

TCRdb's table, derived via immunoSEQ multiplex PCR, lists solely in-frame clones and lacks some. The table shows about 1 million clones, with 65% to 80% occurring only once. The sample taken for sequencing was memory CD4+ T cells sorted from blood. Subset of the sample: CD45RA-negative fraction. The receptor comes from a man between 18 and 35 years old in good health. The rearrangement joins TRBV7-8 to TRBJ2-7, with TRBD2 identical over 12 bases. The CDR3 protein is CASSHLAGGPGEQYF. The CDR3 DNA reads as TGTGCCAGCAGCCATCTAGCGGGAGGGCCCGGCGAGCAGTACTTC.